This TCR beta chain was found in a study of cytomegalovirus exposure and HLA in healthy donors. CDR1 and CDR2 from the germline V gene are LNHDA and SQIVND (reference sequence). The V segment lost 3 bases and the J segment 8 bases; nucleotides outside the gene matches: 8. The CDR3 is 15 residues long. Primers included in the PCR were 60 Vbeta and 13 Jbeta primers. Sequencing was performed with immunoSEQ multiplex PCR; in TCRdb, only in-frame clones are kept and a portion is missing. The sample has approximately 67,000 clones; 80% to 90% are singletons. Specimen: PBMCs. This rearrangement joins TRBV19 to TRBJ1-2, with 11 bases matching TRBD1. The source of this sequence is a woman aged 30 to 39 in good health and CMV-seropositive. CDR3 residues: CASSIQGTGGFGYTF. CDR3 nucleotides: TGTGCCAGTAGTATCCAGGGGACAGGGGGGTTCGGCTACACCTTC.